This TCR beta chain was obtained from a study of shared clonotypes between healthy human individuals. As to this clone: As yet, its antigen is unknown.

V was clipped by 3 bases and J by 9 bases, with 10 bases between them. Germline CDR1 is DFQATT and CDR2 is SNEGSKA (reference sequence). The CDR3 consists of 11 residues. Sequencing was performed with immunoSEQ multiplex PCR; in TCRdb, only in-frame clones are kept and a portion is missing. The sample gives some 1,600,000 clones, 95% to 99% of which show up once; roughly 0.42% is in the top ten. Points from the study as a whole: Non-shared clonotypes displayed generation probabilities falling below those of clonotypes present in all four donors.

Sequencing was performed on naive CD4+ T cells sorted from blood. The subset: CD45RA+ positively selected. This sequence joins TRBV20-1 and TRBJ2-3; D perhaps matches TRBD1 (6 bases). The TCR sequence derives from a man between 25 and 39 years old in good health. CDR3 region: CSASGQSTQYF. The CDR3 bases are TGCAGTGCTAGCGGACAGTCAACGCAGTATTTT.